This entry lists 16 T cell receptor beta chains sequenced from one sample in a study of cytomegalovirus exposure and HLA in healthy donors. PCR amplification relied on 60 Vbeta primers (plus 13 Jbeta primers). Some clones are missing from TCRdb's copy, which holds only in-frame ones; the method was immunoSEQ multiplex PCR. The sample holds roughly 99,000 clones, 82% seen once. The sequencing input was PBMCs. Receptor source: a man younger than 45 in good health and CMV-seropositive.

The rearrangement uses TRBV2 and TRBJ2-7; 7 positions agree with TRBD1. The CDR3 loop spans 14 amino acids. V lost 6 bases to trimming and J lost 2 bases; unmatched junction nucleotides: 7. Germline V gene data show CDR1 as SNHLY and CDR2 as FYNNEI. CDR3 sequence: CASSPGGFTYEQYF. In DNA, the CDR3 is TGTGCCAGCAGCCCAGGGGGATTCACCTACGAGCAGTACTTC.

V gene TRBV9 combines with J gene TRBJ2-2; D gene unclear. V was pared by 5 bases and J by 2 bases, with 7 bases between. This CDR3 has 13 residues. Germline-derived CDR1 and CDR2 are SGDLS and YYNGEE. As DNA, the CDR3 is TGTGCCAGCAGGGCATCCAACACCGGGGAGCTGTTTTTT. Translating gives CASRASNTGELFF.

The CDR3: CASSSGRRETQYF. CDR3 coding DNA: TGTGCCAGTTCTAGCGGCCGGCGGGAGACCCAGTACTTC. The chain combines TRBV9 with TRBJ2-5; 7 positions agree with TRBD2. The V and J ends lost 8 bases and 5 bases, in that order; junction bases with no gene match: 9. This CDR3 contains 13 residues. CDR1 and CDR2 (germline): SGDLS, YYNGEE.

This clone was counted a few times. The CDR3: CASSYSSQGWELFF. In DNA form, the CDR3 reads TGTGCCAGCAGTTACTCGAGTCAGGGGTGGGAGCTGTTTTTT. This sequence joins TRBV6-5 and TRBJ2-2; a possible D gene is TRBD1 (6 bases). V was clipped by 0 bases and J by 9 bases, with 11 bases between them. Germline V gives CDR1 MNHEY, CDR2 SVGAGI. The CDR3 is 14 residues long.

The V gene is TRBV5-1, the J gene TRBJ1-4; D unresolved. The germline V gene has CDR1 SGHRS and CDR2 YFSETQ. V was clipped by 5 bases and J by 0 bases, with 8 bases between them. The CDR3 is 14 residues long. CDR3 DNA sequence: TGCGCCAGCAGTGATCAGGCAACTAATGAAAAACTGTTTTTT. It codes for CASSDQATNEKLFF.

This rearrangement joins TRBV6-5 to TRBJ2-1; weak D call: TRBD2 (5 bases). V gave up 0 bases and J gave up 10 bases, with 10 bases separating them. The germline gives CDR1 MNHEY, CDR2 SVGAGI. There are 13 residues in the CDR3. The CDR3 sequence: CASSYSLAEEQFF. DNA of the CDR3: TGTGCCAGCAGTTACTCCCTAGCCGAGGAGCAGTTCTTC.

The chain joins TRBV5-4 to TRBJ2-7, with 9 bases lining up with TRBD1. V gave up 4 bases and J gave up 6 bases; unmatched junction bases: 11. The CDR3 has 15 amino acids. The germline CDR1 and CDR2 sequences are SGHNT and YYREEE (reference sequence). CDR3 in DNA: TGTGCCAGCAGCCTGGTTACAGGGGGCTCGGGCGAGCAGTACTTC. This translates into CASSLVTGGSGEQYF.

The rearrangement links TRBV5-4 to TRBJ2-1; 7 bases line up with TRBD2. This CDR3 has 13 amino acids. CDR1 is SGHNT and CDR2 is YYREEE in the germline V gene (reference sequence). V was clipped by 9 bases and J by 2 bases; unmatched bases: 5. The chain's CDR3 is CATGGTTYNEQFF. The CDR3 DNA is TGTGCCACCGGAGGGACTACCTACAATGAGCAGTTCTTC. The whole variable domain, remainder taken from reference TRBV5-4 and TRBJ2-1, is ETGVTQSPTHLIKTRGQQVTLRCSSQSGHNTVSWYQQALGQGPQFIFQYYREEENGRGNFPPRFSGLQFPNYSSELNVNALELDDSALYLCATGGTTYNEQFFGPGTRLTVL.

The chain links TRBV6-6 to TRBJ2-3; TRBD2 aligns across 11 bases. Germline assignment: CDR1 MNHNY and CDR2 SVGAGI (reference sequence). V dropped 5 bases and J dropped 2; count of bases not matched to a gene: 6. This CDR3 has 16 residues. The CDR3 here is CASSSLAGGLTDTQYF. The CDR3, as DNA: TGTGCCAGCAGTAGTCTAGCGGGGGGACTCACAGATACGCAGTATTTT.

The chain has TRBV10-3 and TRBJ1-1, with 9 bases lining up with TRBD1. Germline CDR1 is ENHRY and CDR2 is SYGVKD. The J segment lost 4 bases and the V segment lost 6 bases, leaving 6 bases of the junction unmatched. This CDR3 has 14 amino acids. CDR3 nucleotide sequence: TGTGCCATCAGGGGGACAGGGCGAGGCACTGAAGCTTTCTTT. Its translation: CAIRGTGRGTEAFF.

This clone came up a few times. The chain employs TRBV4-3 and TRBJ1-5; possible D gene TRBD1, 6 bases. CDR3 length equals 14 residues. Germline V gives CDR1 LGHNA, CDR2 YSLEER. V lost 5 bases, J lost 2 bases, and 10 bases lay in between. The DNA of the CDR3 is TGCGCCAGCAGCGGCAACAGGGGCAATCAGCCCCAGCATTTT. This sequence encodes CASSGNRGNQPQHF.

The chain has TRBV11-3 and TRBJ1-3; weak D call: TRBD1 (5 bases). Trimming removed 2 bases at V and 3 bases at J, with 17 bases between. The CDR3 spans 17 residues. CDR1 and CDR2 (germline): SGHNT, YENEEA. The CDR3 DNA reads TGTGCCAGCAGCTTATCGGGGGGATCCTGGCGTGGAAACACCATATATTTT. This gives the protein CASSLSGGSWRGNTIYF.

The chain combines TRBV15 with TRBJ1-5; possible D gene TRBD1, 5 bases. Germline assignment: CDR1 LNHNV and CDR2 YYDKDF (reference sequence). Trimming stripped 9 bases from V and 6 bases from J, with 15 bases between. The CDR3 covers 13 residues. CDR3 in DNA: TGTGCCACTTCGGGGGGTTTTAGTCAGCCCCAGCATTTT. Encoded protein: CATSGGFSQPQHF.

The rearrangement joins TRBV7-3 to TRBJ1-6, with TRBD1 matching 9 bases. This CDR3 comprises 15 residues. The V segment lost 4 bases and the J segment 9 bases; nucleotides outside the gene matches: 7. Germline lookup yields CDR1 SGHTA and CDR2 FQGTGA. CDR3: CASSSTGTGISPLHF. DNA of the CDR3: TGTGCCAGCAGCTCCACCGGGACAGGGATTTCACCCCTCCACTTT.

This clone was picked up one time. J is TRBJ2-2 and V is TRBV19; 8 bases agree with TRBD1. CDR1 and CDR2 (germline): LNHDA, SQIVND (reference sequence). The CDR3 is 14 amino acids. V was pared by 6 bases and J by 0 bases, with 0 bases of the junction left unmatched. This CDR3 is CASRGQANTGELFF. CDR3 in DNA: TGTGCCAGTAGGGGACAGGCGAACACCGGGGAGCTGTTTTTT.

The chain recombines TRBV30 with TRBJ1-1, with 9 bases aligning to TRBD1. The germline V gene encodes CDR1 GTSNPN and CDR2 SVGIG (reference sequence). This CDR3 is 13 amino acids long. J gave up 5 bases and V 4 bases, and 5 bases lay outside the gene matches. CDR3 residues: CAWMGDRVTEAFF. The CDR3 DNA sequence: TGTGCCTGGATGGGGGACAGGGTTACTGAAGCTTTCTTT.